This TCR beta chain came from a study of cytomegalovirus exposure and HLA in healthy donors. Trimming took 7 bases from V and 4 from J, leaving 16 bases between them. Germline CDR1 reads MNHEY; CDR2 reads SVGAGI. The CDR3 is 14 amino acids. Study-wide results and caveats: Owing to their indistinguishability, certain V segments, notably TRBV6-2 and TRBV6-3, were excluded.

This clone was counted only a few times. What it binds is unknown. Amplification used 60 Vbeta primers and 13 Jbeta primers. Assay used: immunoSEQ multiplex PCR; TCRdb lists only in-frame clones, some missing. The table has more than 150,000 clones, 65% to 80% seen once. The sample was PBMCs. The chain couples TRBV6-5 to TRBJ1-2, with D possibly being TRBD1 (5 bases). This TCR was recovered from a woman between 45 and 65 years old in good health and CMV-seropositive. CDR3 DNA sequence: TGTGCCAGCACCCAGGGTTTCGGTTCCTATGGCTACACCTTC. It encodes CASTQGFGSYGYTF.